The clone carrying this T cell receptor (beta chain) was recorded a few times. The entry originates in a study of blood T cell repertoires in COVID-19. Across the whole study: There were acute and convalescent COVID-19 samples, and they came from the United States, Italy and Spain. T cells, B-cell-depleted T cells, or PBMCs supplied cDNA or gDNA.

CDR3 length: 13 residues. The V and J ends lost 9 bases and 1 base respectively, with 11 bases between them. Under the authors' procedure: Scientists estimated how many nucleated cells there were by amplifying reference gene primers. TCRdb's table, derived via immunoSEQ multiplex PCR, lists solely in-frame clones and lacks some. That table is the source of V, J and clone size, and D and trimming were worked out from the DNA. The sample contains 100,000 to 150,000 clones, 55% to 75% of which appear only once. This chain links TRBV23-1 with TRBJ2-3; D may be TRBD2 (6 bases). TRBV23-1 is assigned to the ORF class and has an uncertain function. Material for sequencing was peripheral blood. The sequence was collected from a woman aged 70-85 years with acute or convalescent COVID-19. The chain's CDR3 is CASGGEGTDTQYF. For the CDR3, the DNA is TGCGCCAGTGGAGGGGAAGGCACAGATACGCAGTATTTT.